This passage covers 16 T cell receptor beta chains from one sample sequenced in a study of cytomegalovirus exposure and HLA in healthy donors. The primer mix had 60 Vbeta and 13 Jbeta primers. This table comes from immunoSEQ multiplex PCR, and its TCRdb copy is limited to in-frame clones, with some not included. The sample includes 120,000 or so clones, roughly 80% of them seen just once. The sample consisted of PBMCs. Receptors were obtained from a woman aged 40 to 50 in good health and CMV-seropositive.

A few counts support this clone. V is TRBV18 and J is TRBJ1-1, with TRBD1 matching 8 bases. This CDR3 spans 15 amino acids. V shed 6 bases and J 0 bases; nucleotides not matched to a gene: 6. Germline CDR1 is KGHSH and CDR2 is LQKENI. Here the CDR3 reads CASSQRTGLNTEAFF. CDR3 nucleotide sequence: TGTGCCAGCTCCCAAAGGACAGGGCTGAACACTGAAGCTTTCTTT.

The chain carries TRBV4-2 and TRBJ1-5; D remains ambiguous. V was trimmed by 1 base and J by 6 bases, leaving 13 bases between them. CDR1 is LGHNA, CDR2 YNFKEQ, per germline. The CDR3 is made up of 15 amino acids. The CDR3: CASSQVPWSRQPQHF. In nucleotides, the CDR3 is TGTGCCAGCAGCCAAGTGCCTTGGAGCCGTCAGCCCCAGCATTTT.

Only a few counts were recorded for this clone. The chain employs TRBV4-1 and TRBJ1-6; the match to TRBD1 covers 9 bases. Germline CDR1 and CDR2: MGHRA and YSYEKL. The trim removed 0 bases at V and 3 bases at J, leaving 6 bases unmatched. The CDR3 extends over 18 amino acids. The CDR3 loop reads CASSQDRGQGFYNSPLHF. The CDR3 coding sequence is TGCGCCAGCAGCCAAGATCGGGGACAGGGCTTCTATAATTCACCCCTCCACTTT.

The chain uses TRBV19 and TRBJ2-6, with 8 bases fitting TRBD2. V gave up 3 bases and J gave up 2 bases; unmatched junction bases: 6. This CDR3 comprises 17 residues. Looked up from germline, CDR1 is LNHDA and CDR2 is SQIVND (reference sequence). CDR3 region: CASSIRTSSPGANVLTF. The CDR3 nucleotides read TGTGCCAGTAGTATCCGGACTAGCTCACCTGGGGCCAACGTCCTGACTTTC.

The J gene is TRBJ2-2, the V gene TRBV19, with TRBD1 matching over 7 bases. Germline assignment: CDR1 LNHDA and CDR2 SQIVND (reference sequence). This CDR3 has 13 residues. V gave up 4 bases and J gave up 7 bases; unmatched junction bases: 3. CDR3 in amino acids: CASSTQGIGELFF. The CDR3 DNA reads as TGTGCCAGTAGTACACAGGGGATCGGGGAGCTGTTTTTT.

The chain is built from TRBV11-2 and TRBJ2-1, with 9 bases matching TRBD1. Per germline, CDR1 SGHAT and CDR2 FQNNGV. This CDR3 is 15 amino acids long. The trim removed 5 bases at V and 7 bases at J, leaving 9 bases unmatched. The CDR3 loop reads CASSLTGTGLNEQFF. For the CDR3, the DNA is TGTGCCAGCAGCCTGACCGGGACAGGGCTGAATGAGCAGTTCTTC.

V and J are TRBV15 and TRBJ1-4; D not resolved. V was trimmed by 0 bases and J by 8 bases, leaving 13 bases between them. Germline V gene lookup returns CDR1 LNHNV and CDR2 YYDKDF (reference sequence). The CDR3 runs to 15 residues. The CDR3 bases are TGTGCCACCAGCAGAGATGGTGGGCCCGCGGAAAAACTGTTTTTT. Its protein is CATSRDGGPAEKLFF.

The gene calls are TRBV15 and TRBJ1-2, with TRBD1 matching over 8 bases. CDR1 and CDR2 (germline): LNHNV, YYDKDF (reference sequence). The CDR3 loop spans 14 amino acids. The V segment lost 0 bases and the J segment 7 bases; nucleotides outside the gene matches: 4. Here the CDR3 DNA reads TGTGCCACCAGCAGAGAGCAGGGGGCTTCTGGCTACACCTTC. It yields the protein CATSREQGASGYTF.

V usage is TRBV6-1 and J usage is TRBJ2-7, with a weak D call TRBD1 (6 bases). This CDR3 is built from 15 residues. CDR1 and CDR2 from the germline V gene are MNHNS and SASEGT. Deletions cut 2 bases from V and 0 bases from J, with 11 bases between. DNA for the CDR3: TGTGCCAGCAGTGAAAGCACGGACAGCTCCTACGAGCAGTACTTC. Translating it yields CASSESTDSSYEQYF.

To note about this clone: The junction differs from germline at one of its ends, possibly a read error. The chain employs TRBV5-1 and TRBJ1-1; 7 positions match TRBD1. Germline values: CDR1 SGHRS, CDR2 YFSETQ. The CDR3 has 16 amino acids. The CDR3 loop is CASSPNTGDGSTEASF. In DNA form, the CDR3 reads TGCGCCAGCAGCCCGAATACAGGGGACGGTTCCACTGAAGCTTCCTTT. Filled out from reference TRBV5-1 and TRBJ1-1, the complete variable domain reads KAGVTQTPRYLIKTRGQQVTLSCSPISGHRSVSWYQQTPGQGLQFLFEYFSETQRNKGNFPGRFSGRQFSNSRSEMNVSTLELGDSALYLCASSPNTGDGSTEASFGQGTRLTVV.

The V gene is TRBV5-1, the J gene TRBJ1-1; D possibly corresponds to TRBD1 (5 bases). The CDR3 extends over 12 amino acids. The ends were cut back, 0 bases at V and 7 bases at J, with 7 bases in the middle. Germline lookup yields CDR1 SGHRS and CDR2 YFSETQ. CDR3 region: CASSLGQYEAFF. CDR3 DNA: TGCGCCAGCAGCTTGGGACAGTATGAAGCTTTCTTT.

The J gene is TRBJ1-4, the V gene TRBV2; 10 nucleotides line up with TRBD1. The CDR3 contains 15 residues. Germline CDR1 is SNHLY and CDR2 is FYNNEI. After removal of 6 bases from V and 7 bases from J, the junction contained 8 bases not matched to a gene. In DNA form, the CDR3 reads TGTGCCAGCAGCCAAGACAGGGGGCCTAGTGAAAAACTGTTTTTT. Protein: CASSQDRGPSEKLFF.

This clone was detected only a few times. The rearrangement joins TRBV18 to TRBJ2-1; TRBD2 aligns across 10 bases. Germline assignment: CDR1 KGHSH and CDR2 LQKENI. J lost 8 bases, V lost 3 bases, and 10 bases had no gene match. The CDR3 has 16 residues. CDR3 DNA: TGTGCCAGCTCACCCCCGGGACTAGCGCGAGAATATGAGCAGTTCTTC. It encodes CASSPPGLAREYEQFF.

The chain links TRBV9 to TRBJ1-1; 8 bases fit TRBD1. CDR1 is SGDLS, CDR2 YYNGEE, per germline. The V and J ends lost 3 bases and 1 base, in that order; junction bases with no gene match: 5. The CDR3 contains 15 residues. In DNA, the CDR3 is TGTGCCAGCAGCGAGGGGACAGGTGCGAACACTGAAGCTTTCTTT. Residues: CASSEGTGANTEAFF. The complete variable domain, with remaining parts taken from reference TRBV9 and TRBJ1-1, reads DSGVTQTPKHLITATGQRVTLRCSPRSGDLSVYWYQQSLDQGLQFLIQYYNGEERAKGNILERFSAQQFPDLHSELNLSSLELGDSALYFCASSEGTGANTEAFFGQGTRLTVV.

This sequence joins TRBV10-3 and TRBJ1-1; D not certain. The CDR3 totals 15 residues. The V gene lost 0 bases and the J gene lost 11 bases, with 19 bases spanning the gap. CDR1 is ENHRY, CDR2 SYGVKD, per germline. CDR3 nucleotide sequence: TGTGCCATCAGTGAGTCGAAGAGCACCCAGGTCTTCGCTTTCTTT. This encodes CAISESKSTQVFAFF.

This clone was recorded once. This rearrangement joins TRBV5-6 to TRBJ2-3; perhaps TRBD2 as D (6 bases). V lost 2 bases to trimming and J lost 1 base, with 23 bases between them. Germline CDR1 reads SGHDT; CDR2 reads YYEEEE. This CDR3 is 19 amino acids long. CDR3 DNA sequence: TGTGCCAGCAGCTTTTGGAGTACGACTAGAGCCTTTGGCACAGATACGCAGTATTTT. Translating gives CASSFWSTTRAFGTDTQYF.